Listed below are T cell receptor beta chains from one sample, sequenced in a study of blood T cells in healthy people across ages. Each CDR3 protein is one row after TCRdb ran MiXCR on the 5' RACE reads. This table has around 400,000 distinct CDR3 sequences, about 55% appearing once. The specimen was blood. The receptors were gathered from a man aged 55 to 70 in good health. The CDR3 runs from the conserved cysteine through the conserved F or W. A D gene is named only where the DNA matches it firmly. Part of the rows lack a size; the others show once, few, many or a class for expanded clones.

J: TRBJ2-2; size: NA; V: TRBV7-2; D: NA; CDR3: CASSLSPGIGELFF; DNA: TGTGCCAGCAGCTTATCCCCGGGAATCGGGGAGCTGTTTTTT
J: TRBJ2-1; size: NA; V: TRBV20-1; D: NA; CDR3: CSARGVLLLPHPNEQFF; DNA: TGCAGTGCTAGAGGGGTATTGCTCCTACCCCACCCCAATGAGCAGTTCTTC
J: TRBJ1-2; size: many; V: TRBV5-1; D: NA; CDR3: CASSSDGRYGYTF; DNA: TGCGCCAGCAGCTCGGACGGACGCTATGGCTACACCTTC
J: TRBJ2-7; size: many; V: TRBV7-2; D: NA; CDR3: CASSTTGYEQYF; DNA: TGTGCCAGCAGCACCACAGGGTACGAGCAGTACTTC
J: TRBJ2-7; size: NA; V: TRBV11-2; D: TRBD2; CDR3: CASSPLAGFSYEQYF; DNA: TGTGCCAGCAGTCCTCTAGCGGGGTTCTCCTACGAGCAGTACTTC
J: TRBJ1-2; size: NA; V: TRBV11-3; D: NA; CDR3: CASSLVQGFYGYTF; DNA: TGTGCCAGCAGCTTAGTACAGGGATTCTATGGCTACACCTTC
J: TRBJ2-7; size: NA; V: TRBV5-1; D: NA; CDR3: CASKREEVSYEQYF; DNA: TGCGCCAGCAAAAGGGAGGAGGTATCCTACGAGCAGTACTTC
J: TRBJ2-5; size: NA; V: TRBV20-1; D: TRBD2; CDR3: CSATRLSGEETQYF; DNA: TGCAGTGCTACCCGGTTGAGCGGGGAAGAGACCCAGTACTTC
J: TRBJ2-7; size: NA; V: TRBV30; D: TRBD1; CDR3: CAWKQDRGRNEQYF; DNA: TGTGCCTGGAAACAGGACAGGGGTAGAAACGAGCAGTACTTC
J: TRBJ2-7; size: NA; V: TRBV11-2; D: TRBD2; CDR3: CASSLAGGASNEQYF; DNA: TGTGCCAGCAGCTTAGCGGGGGGGGCCTCCAATGAGCAGTACTTC
J: TRBJ2-3; size: NA; V: TRBV10-3; D: NA; CDR3: CAISETQATDTQYF; DNA: TGTGCCATCAGTGAGACGCAGGCCACAGATACGCAGTATTTT
J: TRBJ2-1; size: NA; V: TRBV7-2; D: NA; CDR3: CASSLGGSGALNEQFF; DNA: TGTGCCAGCAGCTTAGGGGGCAGCGGAGCCCTCAATGAGCAGTTCTTC
J: TRBJ2-5; size: NA; V: TRBV4-2; D: TRBD2; CDR3: CASSPGLARDNEQYF; DNA: TGTGCCAGCAGCCCCGGACTAGCGCGCGACAATGAGCAGTACTTC
J: TRBJ2-5; size: few; V: TRBV20-1; D: NA; CDR3: CSASLGQETQYF; DNA: TGCAGTGCTAGCTTGGGGCAAGAGACCCAGTACTTC
J: TRBJ2-5; size: many; V: TRBV29-1; D: NA; CDR3: CSVGTGPQETQYF; DNA: TGCAGCGTGGGAACAGGGCCCCAAGAGACCCAGTACTTC
J: TRBJ1-6; size: NA; V: TRBV4-2; D: NA; CDR3: CASSQDPAGVGRALHF; DNA: TGTGCCAGCAGCCAAGACCCAGCCGGGGTTGGGAGGGCCCTCCACTTT
J: TRBJ2-1; size: few; V: TRBV27; D: TRBD1; CDR3: CASGPSGQGGNEQFF; DNA: TGTGCCAGCGGTCCGTCGGGACAGGGGGGCAATGAGCAGTTCTTC
J: TRBJ2-3; size: few; V: TRBV28; D: NA; CDR3: CASSLGGYGGDTQYF; DNA: TGTGCCAGCAGTTTAGGAGGGTATGGTGGAGATACGCAGTATTTT
J: TRBJ1-2; size: NA; V: TRBV6-4; D: TRBD1; CDR3: CASSRTGEGYTF; DNA: TGTGCCAGCAGCAGGACAGGGGAGGGCTACACCTTC
J: TRBJ1-3; size: NA; V: TRBV7-2; D: NA; CDR3: CASSLTGTRDTIYF; DNA: TGTGCCAGCAGCCTCACAGGGACGAGAGACACCATATATTTT
J: TRBJ2-3; size: NA; V: TRBV9; D: NA; CDR3: CASSPGTTPLADTQYF; DNA: TGTGCCAGCAGCCCAGGAACAACCCCTCTTGCAGATACGCAGTATTTT
J: TRBJ2-4; size: once; V: TRBV20-1; D: NA; CDR3: CSARKGGLQDPQYF; DNA: TGCAGTGCTAGAAAGGGGGGACTCCAAGACCCCCAGTACTTC
J: TRBJ2-2; size: NA; V: TRBV24-1; D: TRBD1; CDR3: CATGDAQGAETNTGELFF; DNA: TGTGCCACCGGTGATGCTCAGGGGGCTGAGACGAACACCGGGGAGCTGTTTTTT
J: TRBJ2-3; size: NA; V: TRBV6-1; D: NA; CDR3: CASSPRDGSTDTQYF; DNA: TGTGCCAGCAGTCCCCGGGACGGTAGCACAGATACGCAGTATTTT
J: TRBJ1-6; size: NA; V: TRBV12-5; D: NA; CDR3: CASGLGPENSPLHF; DNA: TGTGCTAGTGGTTTGGGTCCTGAGAATTCACCCCTCCACTTT
J: TRBJ2-1; size: few; V: TRBV5-1; D: NA; CDR3: CASSPRGAISPNTINEQFF; DNA: TGCGCCAGCAGCCCTAGGGGGGCCATTTCCCCAAATACAATAAATGAGCAGTTCTTC
J: TRBJ2-1; size: NA; V: TRBV3-1; D: NA; CDR3: CASSQAQTDEQFF; DNA: TGTGCCAGCAGCCAAGCCCAGACGGATGAGCAGTTCTTC
J: TRBJ2-5; size: NA; V: TRBV28; D: TRBD2; CDR3: CACSLGREETQYF; DNA: TGTGCCTGCAGTTTGGGGAGGGAAGAGACCCAGTACTTC
J: TRBJ2-5; size: NA; V: TRBV29-1; D: NA; CDR3: CSVGGGPQETQYF; DNA: TGCAGCGTTGGGGGGGGGCCCCAAGAGACCCAGTACTTC
J: TRBJ2-6; size: NA; V: TRBV24-1; D: NA; CDR3: CATRSPPRVSLPSSGANVLTF; DNA: TGTGCCACCAGATCCCCCCCGCGAGTGAGCTTACCCAGCTCTGGGGCCAACGTCCTGACTTTC
J: TRBJ2-1; size: NA; V: TRBV6-5; D: NA; CDR3: CASSTPGGFDNEQFF; DNA: TGTGCCAGCTCCACCCCGGGGGGCTTTGATAATGAGCAGTTCTTC
J: TRBJ2-7; size: few; V: TRBV20-1; D: NA; CDR3: CSAERGDTPSYEQYF; DNA: TGCAGTGCCGAGAGGGGGGATACACCCTCCTACGAGCAGTACTTC
J: TRBJ2-1; size: NA; V: TRBV6-6; D: NA; CDR3: CASSYYGEPEQFF; DNA: TGTGCCAGCAGTTACTACGGGGAGCCTGAGCAGTTCTTC
J: TRBJ2-7; size: NA; V: TRBV16; D: NA; CDR3: CASSPRPSAKSSYEQYF; DNA: TGTGCCAGCAGCCCGCGCCCTAGCGCCAAAAGCTCCTACGAGCAGTACTTC
J: TRBJ2-3; size: many; V: TRBV5-1; D: NA; CDR3: CASSPRGASTDTQYF; DNA: TGCGCCAGCAGCCCCCGGGGGGCTAGCACAGATACGCAGTATTTT
J: TRBJ2-3; size: NA; V: TRBV29-1; D: NA; CDR3: CSVGSFSTDTQYF; DNA: TGCAGCGTTGGCTCTTTTAGCACAGATACGCAGTATTTT
J: TRBJ2-3; size: many; V: TRBV27; D: NA; CDR3: CASNRAGGYF; DNA: TGTGCCAGCAATAGGGCCGGGGGGTATTTT
J: TRBJ2-7; size: many; V: TRBV7-2; D: NA; CDR3: CASSLGPEREQYF; DNA: TGTGCCAGCAGCTTGGGCCCTGAGAGGGAGCAGTACTTC
J: TRBJ1-6; size: few; V: TRBV12-3/TRBV12-4; D: NA; CDR3: CASSLSGSRNSPLHF; DNA: TGTGCCAGCAGTTTGTCGGGGTCCAGAAATTCACCCCTCCACTTT
J: TRBJ2-1; size: few; V: TRBV4-3; D: NA; CDR3: CASSQDKPVAEQFF; DNA: TGCGCCAGCAGCCAAGATAAACCCGTCGCTGAGCAGTTCTTC
J: TRBJ2-1; size: NA; V: TRBV12-3/TRBV12-4; D: TRBD2; CDR3: CASSTTSGSVSEQFF; DNA: TGTGCCAGCAGTACGACTAGCGGGAGCGTCAGTGAGCAGTTCTTC
J: TRBJ2-7; size: NA; V: TRBV14; D: NA; CDR3: CASSQGRTAYYEQYF; DNA: TGTGCCAGCAGCCAAGGTCGGACAGCTTACTACGAGCAGTACTTC
J: TRBJ1-1; size: NA; V: TRBV5-1; D: TRBD1; CDR3: CASKDEGTGALNTEAFF; DNA: TGCGCCTCGAAAGACGAGGGGACAGGAGCTTTGAACACTGAAGCTTTCTTT
J: TRBJ2-3; size: NA; V: TRBV12-3/TRBV12-4; D: NA; CDR3: CASTSGASTDTQYF; DNA: TGTGCCAGCACGAGCGGAGCCAGCACAGATACGCAGTATTTT
J: TRBJ2-5; size: NA; V: TRBV11-2; D: NA; CDR3: CASSTSDTSWSETQYF; DNA: TGTGCCAGCAGCACATCGGATACTAGTTGGTCAGAGACCCAGTACTTC
J: TRBJ2-3; size: few; V: TRBV4-2; D: NA; CDR3: CASSQERLYTDTQYF; DNA: TGTGCCAGCAGCCAAGAACGACTTTACACAGATACGCAGTATTTT
J: TRBJ2-1; size: NA; V: TRBV5-1; D: TRBD1; CDR3: CASNPGQGTDNEQFF; DNA: TGCGCCAGCAACCCGGGACAGGGAACTGACAATGAGCAGTTCTTC